This T cell receptor (beta chain) stems from a study of cytomegalovirus exposure and HLA in healthy donors. The PCR used 60 Vbeta and 13 Jbeta primers. Sequenced by immunoSEQ multiplex PCR; TCRdb stores in-frame clones only, minus some. The data show over 150,000 clones, with about four fifths seen just once and about 1.4% held by the top ten. The TCR sequence derives from a girl between 5 and 17 years old in good health and CMV-seropositive. The sequencing sample was made of PBMCs.

The CDR3 region has the DNA TGTGCTAGTGGTTCGACCTTGGGGACAGGGTATTCACCCCTCCACTTT. Translated, it gives CASGSTLGTGYSPLHF. The rearrangement uses TRBV12-5 and TRBJ1-6; 9 bases agree with TRBD1. The CDR3 totals 16 residues. The germline V gene has CDR1 LGHNT and CDR2 FRNRAP. V was pared by 4 bases and J by 8 bases, with 9 bases of the junction left unmatched.